Listed here is a single T cell receptor beta chain. MiXCR, applied by TCRdb to the 5' RACE reads, yields one record per CDR3 protein. The sample contains about 340,000 distinct CDR3 sequences, approximately 12% of which appear only once. The data originate from a study of T cells after yellow fever vaccination. V lost 5 bases and J 0 bases, leaving 8 bases between the germline ends. This CDR3 spans 15 amino acids. Specimen: CD4+ T cells sorted from PBMCs, collected 15 days after the yellow fever booster vaccination. The J gene is TRBJ2-6, the V gene TRBV12-3 or TRBV12-4, with D uncertain. This TCR derives from a man in his late teens or twenties who received the YFV17D yellow fever vaccine. The CDR3 nucleotides are TGTGCCAGCAGTATCCAGGTCTCTGGGGCCAACGTCCTGACTTTC. Its protein is CASSIQVSGANVLTF.